A single sample gave rise to the 2 T cell receptor beta chains below, sequenced in a study of cytomegalovirus exposure and HLA in healthy donors. Primers: 60 Vbeta forward and 13 Jbeta reverse. Some clones are missing from TCRdb's copy, which holds only in-frame ones; the method was immunoSEQ multiplex PCR. The sample lists approximately 150,000 clones; roughly four fifths were seen once. The sequenced material came from PBMCs. These receptors were obtained from a female donor in good health and CMV-seronegative.

The V and J genes are TRBV7-2 and TRBJ2-1; TRBD2 is a possible D gene (6 bases). The ends were cut back, 5 bases at V and 6 bases at J, with 14 bases in the middle. This CDR3 comprises 14 residues. Germline-derived CDR1 and CDR2 are SGHTA and FQGNSA. CDR3 sequence: CASSLTLAPNEQFF. In DNA form, the CDR3 reads TGTGCCAGCAGCCTAACGCTAGCGCCCAATGAGCAGTTCTTC.

The chain carries TRBV4-3 and TRBJ2-6; 7 bases are a match to TRBD1. Germline CDR1 is LGHNA and CDR2 is YSLEER. V dropped 3 bases and J dropped 1; count of bases not matched to a gene: 9. The CDR3 totals 18 residues. The CDR3 nucleotides read TGCGCCAGCAGCCATTCCCGGGACAGCAATTCTGGGGCCAACGTCCTGACTTTC. Protein sequence: CASSHSRDSNSGANVLTF.